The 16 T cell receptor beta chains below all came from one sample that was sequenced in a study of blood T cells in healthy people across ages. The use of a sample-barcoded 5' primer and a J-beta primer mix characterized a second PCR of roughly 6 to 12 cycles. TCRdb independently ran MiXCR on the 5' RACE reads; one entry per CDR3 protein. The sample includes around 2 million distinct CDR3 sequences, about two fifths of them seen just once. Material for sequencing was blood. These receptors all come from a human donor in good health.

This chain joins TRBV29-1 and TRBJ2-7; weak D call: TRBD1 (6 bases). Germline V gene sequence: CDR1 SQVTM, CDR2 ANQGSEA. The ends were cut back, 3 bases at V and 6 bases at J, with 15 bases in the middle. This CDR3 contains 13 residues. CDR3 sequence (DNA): TGCAGCGTTGATGGGGGCTGGCGGAGCGAGCAGTACTTC. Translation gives CSVDGGWRSEQYF.

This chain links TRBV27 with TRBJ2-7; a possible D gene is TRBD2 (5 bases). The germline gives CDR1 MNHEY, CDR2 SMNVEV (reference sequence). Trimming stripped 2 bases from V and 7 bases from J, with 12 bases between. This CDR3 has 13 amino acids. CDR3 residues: CASSLMYSGEQYF. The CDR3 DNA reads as TGTGCCAGCAGTTTAATGTATTCGGGGGAGCAGTACTTC.

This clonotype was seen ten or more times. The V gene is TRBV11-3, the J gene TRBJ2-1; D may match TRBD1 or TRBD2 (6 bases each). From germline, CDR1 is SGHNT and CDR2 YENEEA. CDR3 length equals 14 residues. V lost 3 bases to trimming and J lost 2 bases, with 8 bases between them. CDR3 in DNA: TGTGCCAGCAGCTTTAGGGGGGCCTACAATGAGCAGTTCTTC. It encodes CASSFRGAYNEQFF.

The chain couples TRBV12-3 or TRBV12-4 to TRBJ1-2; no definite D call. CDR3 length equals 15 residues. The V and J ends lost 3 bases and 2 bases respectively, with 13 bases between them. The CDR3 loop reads CASSLHGEGNYGYTF. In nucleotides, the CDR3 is TGTGCCAGCAGTTTGCATGGGGAAGGGAACTATGGCTACACCTTC.

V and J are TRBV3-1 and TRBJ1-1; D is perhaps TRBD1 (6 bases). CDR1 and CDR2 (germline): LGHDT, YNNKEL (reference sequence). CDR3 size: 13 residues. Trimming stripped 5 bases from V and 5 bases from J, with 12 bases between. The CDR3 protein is CASSYNRVTEAFF. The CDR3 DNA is TGTGCCAGCAGCTACAACAGGGTGACTGAAGCTTTCTTT.

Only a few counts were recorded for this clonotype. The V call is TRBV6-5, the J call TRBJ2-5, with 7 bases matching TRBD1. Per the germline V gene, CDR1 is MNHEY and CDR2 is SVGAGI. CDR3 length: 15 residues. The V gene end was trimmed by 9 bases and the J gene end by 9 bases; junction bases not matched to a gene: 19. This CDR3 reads CASKAPTGSVGPQYF. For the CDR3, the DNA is TGTGCCAGTAAAGCCCCGACAGGGTCAGTTGGTCCCCAGTACTTC.

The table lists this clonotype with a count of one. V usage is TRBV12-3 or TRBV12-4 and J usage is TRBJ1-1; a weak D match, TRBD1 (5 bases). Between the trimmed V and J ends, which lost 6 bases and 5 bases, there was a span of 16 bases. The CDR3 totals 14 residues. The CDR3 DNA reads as TGTGCCAGCAGGACAATGGGAGGGGTAACTGAAGCTTTCTTT. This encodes CASRTMGGVTEAFF.

The CDR3 nucleotides are TGTGCCAGCAGTTTAAGTCGCCAAATGCAGTTCTTC. It encodes CASSLSRQMQFF. The rearrangement joins TRBV12-3 or TRBV12-4 to TRBJ2-1; D is undetermined. The CDR3 has 12 residues. V shed 2 bases and J shed 12 bases, with 11 bases lying between them.

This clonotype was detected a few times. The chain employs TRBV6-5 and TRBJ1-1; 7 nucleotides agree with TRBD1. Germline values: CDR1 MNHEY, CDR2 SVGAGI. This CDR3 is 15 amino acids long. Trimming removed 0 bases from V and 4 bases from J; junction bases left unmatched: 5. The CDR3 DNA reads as TGTGCCAGCAGTTACTCCGGAGCAGGGGGCACTGAAGCTTTCTTT. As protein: CASSYSGAGGTEAFF.

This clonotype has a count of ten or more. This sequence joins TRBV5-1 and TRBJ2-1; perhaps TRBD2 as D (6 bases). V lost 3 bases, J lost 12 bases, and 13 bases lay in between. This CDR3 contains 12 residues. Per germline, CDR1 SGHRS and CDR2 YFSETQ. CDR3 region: CASSWDSFGQFF. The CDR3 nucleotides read TGCGCCAGCAGCTGGGACTCTTTTGGGCAGTTCTTC.

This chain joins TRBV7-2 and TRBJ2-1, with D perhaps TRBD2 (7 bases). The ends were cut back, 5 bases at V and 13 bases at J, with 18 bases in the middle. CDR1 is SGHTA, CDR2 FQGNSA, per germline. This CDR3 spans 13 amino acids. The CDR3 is CASSGGVQGGQFF. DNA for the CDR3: TGTGCCAGCAGCGGGGGGGTACAGGGTGGTCAGTTCTTC.

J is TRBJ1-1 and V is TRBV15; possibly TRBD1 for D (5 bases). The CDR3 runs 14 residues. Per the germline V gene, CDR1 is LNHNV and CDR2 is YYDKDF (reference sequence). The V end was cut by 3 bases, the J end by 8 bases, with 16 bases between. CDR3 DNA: TGTGCCACCAGCAGGGCAGGGACTTACCCCGAAGCTTTCTTT. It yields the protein CATSRAGTYPEAFF.

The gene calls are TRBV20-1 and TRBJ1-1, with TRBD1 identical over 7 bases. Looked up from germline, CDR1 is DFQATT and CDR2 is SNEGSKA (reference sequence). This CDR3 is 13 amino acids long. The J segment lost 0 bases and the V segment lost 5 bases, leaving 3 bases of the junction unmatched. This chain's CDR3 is CSARQGVNTEAFF. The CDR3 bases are TGCAGTGCTCGTCAGGGGGTGAACACTGAAGCTTTCTTT.

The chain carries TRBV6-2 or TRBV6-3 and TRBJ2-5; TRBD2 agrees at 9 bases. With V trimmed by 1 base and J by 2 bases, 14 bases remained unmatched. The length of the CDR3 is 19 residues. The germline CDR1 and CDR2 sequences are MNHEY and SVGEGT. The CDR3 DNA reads TGTGCCAGCAGTTACTACGGGACTAGCTATTATGCCTCACAAGAGACCCAGTACTTC. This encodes CASSYYGTSYYASQETQYF.

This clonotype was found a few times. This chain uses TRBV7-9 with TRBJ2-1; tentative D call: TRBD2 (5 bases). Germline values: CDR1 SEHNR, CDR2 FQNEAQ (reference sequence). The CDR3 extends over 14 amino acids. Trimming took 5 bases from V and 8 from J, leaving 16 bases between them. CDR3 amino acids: CASSPRSSIYEQFF. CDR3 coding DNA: TGTGCCAGCAGCCCCCGATCTAGCATCTATGAGCAGTTCTTC.

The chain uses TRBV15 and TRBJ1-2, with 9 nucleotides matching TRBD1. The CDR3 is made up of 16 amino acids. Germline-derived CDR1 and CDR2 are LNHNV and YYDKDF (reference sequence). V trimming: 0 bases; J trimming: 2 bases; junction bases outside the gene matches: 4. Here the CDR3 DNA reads TGTGCCACCAGCAGAGATCTGGGGACAGGGAACTATGGCTACACCTTC. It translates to CATSRDLGTGNYGYTF.